These 32 T cell receptor beta chains were sequenced from one sample in a study of cytomegalovirus exposure and HLA in healthy donors (dated by TCRdb to 2017 to 2019). Libraries were prepared through the immunoSEQ multiplex PCR assay. For the multiplex PCR, a mixture combining 60 forward primers for TCR Vbeta segments and 13 reverse primers for TCR Jbeta segments was used. In TCRdb, the immuneACCESS table is reduced to in-frame sequences with V and J assigned. These tables do not hold every clone; where another copy was compared, an unresolved V gene accounts for under half, and the others remain unexplained. The table for this sample lists 100,000 to 150,000 clones; 15% to 20% of them were counted only once. The top ten constitute roughly 3% of the sample. Input material: PBMCs. The receptors derive from a female donor in good health and CMV-seropositive.

The chain couples TRBV4-3 to TRBJ2-1; TRBD2 aligns across 11 bases. Germline loops: CDR1 LGHNA, CDR2 YSLEER. The junction had 13 bases not matched to a gene; V was cut back by 0 bases and J by 15 bases. The CDR3 runs to 16 residues. CDR3 DNA sequence: TGCGCCAGCAGCCAAGAACATCTTGGGACTAGCGGATTAGTGTTCTTC. Amino acid sequence: CASSQEHLGTSGLVFF.

This clone was detected only a few times. CDR3 nucleotide sequence: TGTGCCACGAAGCGGGGGCATGACGGGGACACTGAAGCTTTCTTT. As protein: CATKRGHDGDTEAFF. The rearrangement links TRBV19 to TRBJ1-1; TRBD1 might be the D (6 bases). Trimming stripped 10 bases from V and 3 bases from J, with 21 bases between. Germline CDR1 and CDR2: LNHDA and SQIVND (reference sequence). CDR3 length: 15 amino acids.

Concerning this clone itself: The same CDR3 arises from other DNA sequences in this sample as well. The chain is built from TRBV6-5 and TRBJ1-2; 8 nucleotides match TRBD1. Germline V gene sequence: CDR1 MNHEY, CDR2 SVGAGI. Unmatched junction bases numbered 3, after V lost 5 bases and J lost 4 bases. CDR3 length: 13 amino acids. In nucleotides, the CDR3 is TGTGCCAGCAGTCGAGACAGGGGCTATGGCTACACCTTC. It encodes CASSRDRGYGYTF.

The genes are TRBV6-5 and TRBJ2-1; 9 nucleotides match TRBD2. J lost 8 bases, V lost 6 bases, and 5 bases had no gene match. CDR3 size: 13 residues. CDR1 MNHEY and CDR2 SVGAGI come from the germline V gene. The CDR3 DNA reads as TGTGCCAGCAGGCTAGCGGGGACCGATGAGCAGTTCTTC. It specifies CASRLAGTDEQFF.

V gene TRBV7-9 combines with J gene TRBJ2-7; the match to TRBD2 covers 8 bases. The CDR3 consists of 15 residues. Trimming removed 1 base from V and 4 bases from J; junction bases left unmatched: 6. Germline loops: CDR1 SEHNR, CDR2 FQNEAQ (reference sequence). Here the CDR3 reads CASSLVVTSDYEQYF. As DNA, the CDR3 is TGTGCCAGCAGCTTAGTGGTGACTAGCGATTACGAGCAGTACTTC.

This clone was seen only a few times. The rearrangement joins TRBV7-8 to TRBJ1-1; D is ambiguous. This CDR3 comprises 15 residues. CDR1 is SGHVS, CDR2 FQNEAQ, per germline. Trimming pared 5 bases from V and 0 bases from J, leaving 13 bases between. The CDR3 reads CASSDTRVLNTEAFF. CDR3 coding DNA: TGTGCCAGCAGCGATACGAGGGTCTTGAACACTGAAGCTTTCTTT.

This clone was counted between two and nine times. The chain links TRBV29-1 to TRBJ1-4, with 9 bases identical to TRBD1. The CDR3 is made up of 15 amino acids. Trimming at V came to 6 bases and at J to 6 bases, leaving 11 bases not matched to a gene. Germline loops: CDR1 SQVTM, CDR2 ANQGSEA. The CDR3 spells CSVTGTGPNDEKLFF. In DNA form, the CDR3 reads TGCAGCGTCACAGGGACAGGGCCGAATGATGAAAAACTGTTTTTT.

This clone was seen more than once but under ten times. The chain joins TRBV30 to TRBJ2-6, with 8 bases fitting TRBD1. Germline lookup yields CDR1 GTSNPN and CDR2 SVGIG (reference sequence). The CDR3 runs 16 residues. V trimming: 2 bases; J trimming: 3 bases; junction bases outside the gene matches: 6. CDR3 nucleotides: TGTGCCTGGAGTCGAACAGGGGGAAGTGGGGCCAACGTCCTGACTTTC. Translated, it gives CAWSRTGGSGANVLTF.

J is TRBJ2-7 and V is TRBV7-2, with a weak D call TRBD1 (5 bases). The CDR3 consists of 15 residues. CDR1 is SGHTA, CDR2 FQGNSA, per germline. The V end lost 3 bases, the J end lost 2 bases, and 14 bases lay between the germline ends. The CDR3 DNA reads as TGTGCCAGCAGCTTTGTAATAGGGGCCACCTACGAGCAGTACTTC. Translated: CASSFVIGATYEQYF.

This clone has a handful of counts. The chain combines TRBV30 with TRBJ1-5, with D hard to call. Germline CDR1 is GTSNPN and CDR2 is SVGIG (reference sequence). This CDR3 contains 13 residues. V shed 2 bases and J shed 7 bases, with 12 bases lying between them. CDR3 amino acids: CAWSPTNQQPQHF. CDR3 nucleotides: TGTGCCTGGAGTCCAACAAACCAACAGCCCCAGCATTTT.

The chain employs TRBV7-9 and TRBJ2-5, with D perhaps matching TRBD2 (5 bases). The CDR3 extends over 13 amino acids. Trimming pared 5 bases from V and 4 bases from J, leaving 11 bases between. Germline CDR1 and CDR2: SEHNR and FQNEAQ (reference sequence). CDR3 sequence (DNA): TGTGCCAGCAGCCAACTAGGGCGAGAGACCCAGTACTTC. Amino acids: CASSQLGRETQYF.

This clone occurred a few times. The chain combines TRBV18 with TRBJ1-2; TRBD1 matches 9 bases. CDR3 size: 16 residues. Trimming took 2 bases from V and 6 from J; bases not matched to a gene: 10. From germline, CDR1 is KGHSH and CDR2 LQKENI. In nucleotides, the CDR3 is TGTGCCAGCTCACCAATGGCTTGGACAGGGGACAATGGCTACACCTTC. Translating it yields CASSPMAWTGDNGYTF.

The rearrangement uses TRBV7-8 and TRBJ1-5, with D hard to call. There are 14 residues in the CDR3. Deletions cut 5 bases from V and 0 bases from J, with 8 bases between. Germline V gives CDR1 SGHVS, CDR2 FQNEAQ. The CDR3 is CASSRGFSNQPQHF. DNA for the CDR3: TGTGCCAGCAGCCGAGGGTTTAGCAATCAGCCCCAGCATTTT.

This clone was seen only a few times. This rearrangement joins TRBV9 to TRBJ2-3; perhaps TRBD1 as D (6 bases). Germline V gene lookup returns CDR1 SGDLS and CDR2 YYNGEE. V lost 4 bases and J lost 2, with 17 bases in between. The CDR3 is made up of 16 amino acids. As DNA, the CDR3 is TGTGCCAGCAGCTCCCCGCCGGGGACATACACAGATACGCAGTATTTT. The encoded protein is CASSSPPGTYTDTQYF.

This clone turned up a few times. The chain employs TRBV2 and TRBJ2-7; D is uncertain. Germline CDR1 SNHLY, CDR2 FYNNEI. The CDR3 is 11 amino acids. Trimming cost V 2 bases and J 3 bases, with 2 bases left between them. Here the CDR3 reads CASSEYYEQYF. CDR3 bases: TGTGCCAGCAGTGAATACTACGAGCAGTACTTC.

CDR3 region: CASRADRPGTHF. As DNA, the CDR3 is TGTGCCAGCAGAGCCGACAGGCCTGGTACGCATTTT. The chain employs TRBV28 and TRBJ1-5, with D perhaps matching TRBD1 (6 bases). Trimming cost V 6 bases and J 15 bases, with 18 bases left between them. This CDR3 contains 12 residues. Germline V gives CDR1 MDHEN, CDR2 SYDVKM.

Only a few counts were recorded for this clone. The chain links TRBV18 to TRBJ1-2; D might be TRBD1 (5 bases). Trimming stripped 2 bases from V and 7 bases from J, with 14 bases between. This CDR3 spans 14 amino acids. Germline loops: CDR1 KGHSH, CDR2 LQKENI. In DNA, the CDR3 is TGTGCCAGCTCACCAAAGGCCAGGGTGCTTGGCTACACCTTC. This sequence encodes CASSPKARVLGYTF.

This clone was counted a few times. V usage is TRBV9 and J usage is TRBJ2-3, with D unresolved. Trimming cost V 2 bases and J 2 bases, with 9 bases left between them. The CDR3 has 14 amino acids. Germline V gene data show CDR1 as SGDLS and CDR2 as YYNGEE. The CDR3 loop is CASSVDLNTDTQYF. The DNA of the CDR3 is TGTGCCAGCAGCGTCGATCTAAACACAGATACGCAGTATTTT.

In this sample, this clone turned up once. The chain is built from TRBV10-1 and TRBJ2-1; possible D gene TRBD2, 6 bases. Trimming stripped 5 bases from V and 0 bases from J, with 11 bases between. The CDR3 runs 15 residues. Germline assignment: CDR1 WNHNN and CDR2 SYGVQD (reference sequence). The CDR3 region is CASSTGTGSYNEQFF. For the CDR3, the DNA is TGCGCCAGCAGTACCGGGACTGGCTCCTACAATGAGCAGTTCTTC.

This clone has only a few counts. The rearrangement links TRBV28 to TRBJ2-1; maybe TRBD2 (7 bases). V was pared by 7 bases and J by 8 bases, with 18 bases between. The germline gives CDR1 MDHEN, CDR2 SYDVKM. CDR3 length: 14 residues. The chain's CDR3 is CASTSSRGADEQFF. The CDR3 region has the DNA TGTGCCAGCACCTCAAGTCGGGGGGCGGATGAGCAGTTCTTC.

V gene TRBV7-6 combines with J gene TRBJ2-7; 7 nucleotides agree with TRBD2. Germline V lookup: CDR1 SGHVS, CDR2 FNYEAQ. This CDR3 has 17 amino acids. Trimming at V came to 4 bases and at J to 0 bases, leaving 12 bases not matched to a gene. CDR3 in amino acids: CASSSLSSGAFSYEQYF. Written as DNA, the CDR3 is TGTGCCAGCAGCTCTTTAAGCAGCGGGGCCTTCTCCTACGAGCAGTACTTC.

This clone was detected only a few times. This chain joins TRBV19 and TRBJ2-7; D not certain. From germline, CDR1 is LNHDA and CDR2 SQIVND (reference sequence). The length of the CDR3 is 13 residues. Deletions cut 1 base from V and 3 bases from J, with 7 bases between. The CDR3 sequence: CASSIGAVYEQYF. CDR3 bases: TGTGCCAGTAGTATAGGCGCGGTCTACGAGCAGTACTTC.

The chain couples TRBV7-2 to TRBJ1-1, with 8 bases matching TRBD1. The V and J ends lost 6 bases and 4 bases, in that order; junction bases with no gene match: 7. CDR1 SGHTA and CDR2 FQGNSA come from the germline V gene. This CDR3 is built from 14 residues. The CDR3 protein is CASSPRQGSTEAFF. In DNA, the CDR3 is TGTGCCAGCAGTCCGCGACAGGGGAGCACTGAAGCTTTCTTT.

This chain uses TRBV11-3 with TRBJ2-5; 7 bases match TRBD2. V was clipped by 1 base and J by 5 bases; unmatched bases: 10. This CDR3 region has 16 residues. Germline CDR1 is SGHNT and CDR2 is YENEEA. The CDR3 coding sequence is TGTGCCAGCAGCTTAGGTGGTAGCGGGTCGGTGGAGACCCAGTACTTC. It yields the protein CASSLGGSGSVETQYF. Variable domain in full (rest from reference TRBV11-3 and TRBJ2-5): EAGVVQSPRYKIIEKKQPVAFWCNPISGHNTLYWYLQNLGQGPELLIRYENEEAVDDSQLPKDRFSAERLKGVDSTLKIQPAELGDSAVYLCASSLGGSGSVETQYFGPGTRLLVL.

The chain joins TRBV6-5 to TRBJ1-1, with D tentatively TRBD1 (5 bases). V was clipped by 4 bases and J by 5 bases, with 17 bases between them. Germline V gene sequence: CDR1 MNHEY, CDR2 SVGAGI. The CDR3 is 15 amino acids. CDR3 DNA sequence: TGTGCCAGCAGTTCAAGGGACGGGGGGAGGACTGAAGCTTTCTTT. Translation gives CASSSRDGGRTEAFF.

This clone turned up a few times. The chain carries TRBV27 and TRBJ2-1; 7 bases match TRBD1. CDR1 is MNHEY, CDR2 SMNVEV, per germline (reference sequence). Losses at the gene ends were 6 bases for V and 6 bases for J; bases not matched to a gene: 11. The CDR3 runs 15 residues. CDR3 loop: CASSRRDSGLNEQFF. DNA for the CDR3: TGTGCCAGCAGCCGCCGGGACAGCGGCCTCAATGAGCAGTTCTTC.

This clone was recorded a few times. The rearrangement uses TRBV6-6 and TRBJ2-7; 8 bases are a match to TRBD2. The CDR3 runs to 16 residues. The germline gives CDR1 MNHNY, CDR2 SVGAGI (reference sequence). V shed 6 bases and J 0 bases; nucleotides not matched to a gene: 10. The CDR3 protein is CASRPPGGGSSYEQYF. CDR3 nucleotide sequence: TGTGCCAGCAGGCCCCCGGGGGGGGGTTCCTCCTACGAGCAGTACTTC.

Only a few counts were recorded for this clone. V gene TRBV5-4 combines with J gene TRBJ1-1, with D perhaps matching TRBD1 (5 bases). CDR1 is SGHNT, CDR2 YYREEE, per germline (reference sequence). This CDR3 spans 14 amino acids. Trimming took 3 bases from V and 4 from J, leaving 13 bases between them. The CDR3 loop is CASSSGGTSTEAFF. DNA of the CDR3: TGTGCCAGCAGCTCCGGCGGGACGAGCACTGAAGCTTTCTTT. The full variable domain, completed using reference TRBV5-4 and TRBJ1-1, is ETGVTQSPTHLIKTRGQQVTLRCSSQSGHNTVSWYQQALGQGPQFIFQYYREEENGRGNFPPRFSGLQFPNYSSELNVNALELDDSALYLCASSSGGTSTEAFFGQGTRLTVV.

This sequence joins TRBV28 and TRBJ2-7; possibly TRBD1 for D (5 bases). Germline V lookup: CDR1 MDHEN, CDR2 SYDVKM. The CDR3 length is 13 residues. Trimming removed 5 bases from V and 4 bases from J, with 12 bases in between. As DNA, the CDR3 is TGTGCCAGCAGTCCTCGACAGAATTACGAGCAGTACTTC. Translating gives CASSPRQNYEQYF.

This clone was detected only a few times. The chain joins TRBV27 to TRBJ2-7; 10 bases are a match to TRBD2. The CDR3 length is 16 residues. Looked up from germline, CDR1 is MNHEY and CDR2 is SMNVEV (reference sequence). The ends lost 5 bases at V and 2 bases at J; junction bases unmatched: 9. In DNA form, the CDR3 reads TGTGCCAGCAGTCTAGGGGCCAGCGGGAGGGCCTACGAGCAGTACTTC. This encodes CASSLGASGRAYEQYF.

The chain employs TRBV2 and TRBJ2-2, with a tentative D call TRBD2 (6 bases). This CDR3 spans 14 amino acids. CDR1 and CDR2 (germline): SNHLY, FYNNEI. V was shortened by 6 bases and J by 2 bases, with 10 bases between the two germline ends. DNA for the CDR3: TGTGCCAGCAGCACCACTAGCAACACCGGGGAGCTGTTTTTT. Encoded protein: CASSTTSNTGELFF.

The rearrangement links TRBV10-3 to TRBJ2-3; D not certain. Per germline, CDR1 ENHRY and CDR2 SYGVKD. Between the trimmed V and J ends, which lost 0 bases and 8 bases, there was a span of 15 bases. The CDR3 runs to 15 residues. CDR3: CAISESVPTPRTQYF. The CDR3 bases are TGTGCCATCAGTGAGTCGGTGCCAACGCCGCGTACGCAGTATTTT.